These T cell receptor beta chains were read from a single sample in a study of blood T cell repertoires in COVID-19. Assay: immunoSEQ multiplex PCR; the TCRdb copy retains only in-frame clones and omits some. The sample comprises about 400,000 clones, about 90% of which are singletons, and 0.95% to 1.5% rests with the top ten. The source material was peripheral blood. The receptors shown here come from a man in his forties with acute or convalescent COVID-19. The CDR3 runs from the conserved cysteine through the conserved F or W. D genes are given only for firm matches. Size is omitted from some rows. Given values are once, few, many or a class for expanded clones.

d_call j_call v_call clone_size cdr3_aa cdr3_nt
NA TRBJ1-1 TRBV9 NA CASSVVAGRLNTEAFF TGTGCCAGCAGCGTAGTGGCAGGGAGGTTGAACACTGAAGCTTTCTTT
TRBD2 TRBJ2-1 TRBV19 few CASSIIAPSGYNEQFF TGTGCCAGTAGTATAATAGCGCCTAGCGGTTACAATGAGCAGTTCTTC
NA TRBJ2-1 TRBV28 once CASSRTSMAYNEQFF TGTGCCAGCAGTCGTACTAGTATGGCCTACAATGAGCAGTTCTTC
NA TRBJ1-3 TRBV7-9 NA CASSLPGQISGNTIYF TGTGCCAGCAGCTTACCCGGACAGATCTCTGGAAACACCATATATTTT
NA TRBJ2-6 TRBV28 NA CASSEALSGANVLTF TGTGCCAGCAGTGAGGCTCTCTCTGGGGCCAACGTCCTGACTTTC
NA TRBJ1-6 TRBV7-9 NA CASSEGLYNSPLHF TGTGCCAGCAGCGAGGGACTCTATAATTCACCCCTCCACTTT
NA TRBJ1-1 TRBV5-1 NA CASSSEGVFTEAFF TGCGCCAGCAGCTCGGAAGGGGTATTCACTGAAGCTTTCTTT
TRBD2 TRBJ2-3 TRBV9 NA CASSFTTSGRAEGDTQYF TGTGCCAGCAGCTTCACGACTAGCGGGAGGGCCGAAGGAGATACGCAGTATTTT
NA TRBJ1-1 TRBV7-2 NA CASSLDISNTEAFF TGTGCCAGCAGCTTAGATATTTCGAACACTGAAGCTTTCTTT
NA TRBJ1-2 TRBV5-1 NA CASSLEARVYGYTF TGCGCCAGCAGCTTGGAAGCCAGGGTCTATGGCTACACCTTC
NA TRBJ1-1 TRBV28 NA CASSLSRNTEAFF TGTGCCAGTTCCCTTTCCCGGAACACTGAAGCTTTCTTT
NA TRBJ2-1 TRBV11-2 NA CASSLTRYNEQFF TGTGCCAGCAGCTTAACGCGGTACAATGAGCAGTTCTTC
TRBD2 TRBJ2-2 TRBV7-3 NA CASSPWGLTVQLAGGHTGELFF TGTGCCAGCAGCCCCTGGGGCCTAACGGTACAACTAGCGGGGGGCCACACCGGGGAGCTGTTTTTT
NA TRBJ2-1 TRBV27 NA CASSPIDTSYNEQFF TGTGCCAGCAGTCCAATTGATACTTCCTACAATGAGCAGTTCTTC
NA TRBJ2-7 TRBV28 NA CASSFSGSYEQYF TGTGCCAGCAGTTTCTCCGGGTCCTACGAGCAGTACTTC
TRBD2 TRBJ2-1 TRBV5-6 NA CASSGGTSGGSGDEQFF TGTGCCAGCAGCGGCGGGACTAGCGGGGGGAGTGGGGATGAGCAGTTCTTC
NA TRBJ2-1 TRBV9 NA CASSVDQGLSYNEQFF TGTGCCAGCAGCGTCGATCAGGGGCTCTCCTACAATGAGCAGTTCTTC
NA TRBJ1-2 TRBV6-5 NA CASSYGGDGNYGYTF TGTGCCAGCAGTTACGGAGGGGATGGTAACTATGGCTACACCTTC
TRBD2 TRBJ2-1 TRBV11-2 NA CASSPWTSGRAPYNEQFF TGTGCCAGCAGCCCCTGGACTAGCGGGAGGGCACCCTACAATGAGCAGTTCTTC
NA TRBJ2-3 TRBV2 NA CATVAPSGTDTQYF TGTGCCACCGTAGCGCCTTCGGGTACAGATACGCAGTATTTT
TRBD1 TRBJ2-7 TRBV4-3 NA CASSYDRGAYEQYF TGCGCCAGCAGCTACGACAGGGGAGCCTACGAGCAGTACTTC
TRBD2 TRBJ2-7 TRBV11-3 NA CASGGGTAYEQYF TGTGCCAGCGGGGGGGGTACCGCCTACGAGCAGTACTTC
NA TRBJ2-7 TRBV6-5 NA CASSSIETRGEQYF TGTGCCAGCAGTTCGATCGAGACTCGTGGCGAGCAGTACTTC
TRBD1 TRBJ1-5 TRBV30 once CAWSSGGNQPQHF TGTGCCTGGAGTTCAGGGGGGAATCAGCCCCAGCATTTT
NA TRBJ1-2 TRBV28 NA CASSFPGGSGWYGYTF TGTGCCAGCAGTTTCCCCGGCGGGTCCGGGTGGTATGGCTACACCTTC
NA TRBJ1-6 TRBV4-3 NA CASSQVTRSPLHF TGCGCCAGCAGCCAAGTAACGCGTTCACCCCTCCACTTT
NA TRBJ1-3 TRBV9 NA CASSVRGVSGNTIYF TGTGCCAGCAGCGTAAGGGGTGTCTCTGGAAACACCATATATTTT
NA TRBJ1-6 TRBV12-3/TRBV12-4 NA CASSSSRLSPLHF TGTGCCAGCAGTTCGAGTCGATTATCACCCCTCCACTTT
NA TRBJ1-5 TRBV5-7 NA CASSLIPTGIERNQPQHF TGTGCCAGCAGCTTGATCCCCACAGGGATAGAGCGCAATCAGCCCCAGCATTTT
NA TRBJ2-3 TRBV5-1 NA CASSRSTDTQYF TGCGCCAGCAGCCGTAGCACAGATACGCAGTATTTT
TRBD1 TRBJ2-7 TRBV28 NA CASTTGIIREQYF TGTGCCAGCACGACAGGGATTATTCGCGAGCAGTACTTC
NA TRBJ2-2 TRBV9 NA CASSLLGGGELFF TGTGCCAGCAGCCTTCTGGGAGGCGGGGAGCTGTTTTTT
TRBD1 TRBJ2-3 TRBV18 NA CASSVDRADTQYF TGTGCCAGCTCAGTCGACAGGGCAGATACGCAGTATTTT
NA TRBJ2-3 TRBV6-4 NA CASSPAEASTDTQYF TGTGCCAGCAGTCCAGCGGAGGCTAGCACAGATACGCAGTATTTT
NA TRBJ1-6 TRBV4-3 NA CASSPTFRAGNSPLHF TGCGCCAGCAGCCCCACTTTCCGGGCAGGGAATTCACCCCTCCACTTT